Below are 3 T cell receptor beta chains sequenced from a single sample in a study of T cells in Graves' hyperthyroidism and ophthalmopathy. Regions amplified from RNA transcripts were the TCR beta CDR3 regions. Initially, a first-round RT-PCR of the TCR CDR3 employed the HTBI primer set. TCRdb re-called the multiplex PCR reads through MiXCR, storing one row per CDR3 protein. The data show about 640,000 distinct CDR3 sequences, less than 25% seen once. Source material: blood. These receptors were collected from a man aged 25 to 45 with Graves' ophthalmopathy.

The sample holds a few counts of this clonotype. This chain joins TRBV6-6 and TRBJ1-5; D is perhaps TRBD1 (5 bases). Trimming cost V 2 bases and J 3 bases, with 8 bases left between them. Germline assignment: CDR1 MNHNY and CDR2 SVGAGI (reference sequence). The CDR3 has 14 residues. The CDR3 coding sequence is TGTGCCAGCAGTTACAGGGGCCACAATCAGCCCCAGCATTTT. Translated, it gives CASSYRGHNQPQHF.

This clonotype was seen at least ten times. This sequence joins TRBV20-1 and TRBJ2-5; D may be TRBD2 (5 bases). The V and J ends lost 1 base and 2 bases respectively, with 20 bases between them. This CDR3 is built from 17 residues. Germline CDR1 is DFQATT and CDR2 is SNEGSKA (reference sequence). The CDR3 bases are TGCAGTGCTAGAGTCCCTTCGTTGGGAGCGCAACAAGAGACCCAGTACTTC. Translation: CSARVPSLGAQQETQYF.

About this clonotype: Relative to the germline gene, one junction end is altered; a read error may explain this. This chain links TRBV19 with TRBJ2-1, with 12 bases aligning to TRBD2. Germline V gives CDR1 LNHDA, CDR2 SQIVND (reference sequence). The CDR3 sequence is 20 residues long. CDR3 residues: CASSIKGGTSGRKAYNEQLF. CDR3 coding DNA: TGTGCCAGTAGTATAAAAGGAGGGACTAGCGGGCGCAAGGCCTACAATGAGCAGCTCTTC.